The 13 T cell receptor beta chains below all came from one sample that was sequenced in a study of blood T cell repertoires in COVID-19. Here immunoSEQ multiplex PCR was the method, and the copy in TCRdb shows in-frame clones only, minus some. The table shows a few hundred thousand clones, with about 87% occurring only once. Sequencing was performed on PBMCs or T cells enriched from blood (not recorded which). The receptors come from a woman aged 50 to 60 who had recovered from COVID-19.

The chain is built from TRBV5-1 and TRBJ2-2; D is undetermined. CDR1 is SGHRS, CDR2 YFSETQ, per germline. CDR3 length equals 16 residues. Trimming cost V 1 base and J 0 bases, with 10 bases left between them. CDR3 in amino acids: CASSLILQANTGELFF. The CDR3 DNA is TGCGCCAGCAGCTTGATCCTTCAGGCGAACACCGGGGAGCTGTTTTTT.

The chain employs TRBV25-1 and TRBJ1-2, with 7 bases identical to TRBD1. The CDR3 length is 15 residues. After removal of 2 bases from V and 7 bases from J, the junction contained 10 bases not matched to a gene. Germline assignment: CDR1 MGHDK and CDR2 SYGVNS. The CDR3 sequence: CASSEAGTDAFGYTF. In nucleotides, the CDR3 is TGTGCCAGCAGTGAAGCCGGGACAGACGCTTTTGGCTACACCTTC.

This chain uses TRBV18 with TRBJ1-4; no clear D. The CDR3 loop spans 14 amino acids. Germline V gene sequence: CDR1 KGHSH, CDR2 LQKENI. Trimming removed 2 bases at V and 6 bases at J, with 10 bases between. The CDR3 reads CASSPRQEDEKLFF. The CDR3 DNA follows: TGTGCCAGCTCACCAAGGCAGGAGGATGAAAAACTGTTTTTT.

This sequence joins TRBV24-1 and TRBJ2-2; TRBD2 aligns across 13 bases. This CDR3 spans 16 amino acids. Germline CDR1 KGHDR, CDR2 SFDVKD. V gave up 12 bases and J gave up 0 bases; unmatched junction bases: 6. CDR3 loop: CAVRTSGGPNTGELFF. The CDR3 DNA sequence: TGTGCCGTCCGGACTAGCGGGGGCCCGAACACCGGGGAGCTGTTTTTT.

This sequence joins TRBV18 and TRBJ1-2, with TRBD1 identical over 7 bases. The CDR3 loop spans 17 amino acids. J gave up 1 base and V 3 bases, and 11 bases lay outside the gene matches. Germline V CDR1 and CDR2: KGHSH, LQKENI. Here the CDR3 reads CASSPGGGTENNYGYTF. The CDR3 nucleotides read TGTGCCAGCTCACCCGGAGGTGGGACAGAGAATAACTATGGCTACACCTTC.

V and J are TRBV27 and TRBJ2-1; D is unresolved. The CDR3 spans 13 residues. Deletions cut 3 bases from V and 6 bases from J, with 9 bases between. Germline CDR1 and CDR2: MNHEY and SMNVEV (reference sequence). CDR3 sequence (DNA): TGTGCCAGCAGTTTTTCAGGAATCAATGAGCAGTTCTTC. Its translation is CASSFSGINEQFF.

This clone was recorded a few times. The V and J genes are TRBV11-3 and TRBJ2-2; 10 bases are shared with TRBD1. V gave up 3 bases and J gave up 4 bases; unmatched junction bases: 11. The germline V gene encodes CDR1 SGHNT and CDR2 YENEEA. The CDR3 is made up of 18 amino acids. CDR3 sequence (DNA): TGTGCCAGCAGCTTGGGGACAGGGGTACGCGGTGGCACCGGGGAGCTGTTTTTT. Its protein product is CASSLGTGVRGGTGELFF.

The chain is built from TRBV5-5 and TRBJ1-1; 7 positions agree with TRBD1. Germline V gene data show CDR1 as SGHKS and CDR2 as YYEKEE (reference sequence). This CDR3 has 12 amino acids. The J segment lost 6 bases and the V segment lost 5 bases, leaving 4 bases of the junction unmatched. The CDR3, as DNA: TGTGCCAGCAGACGACAGGGATCTGAAGCTTTCTTT. It specifies CASRRQGSEAFF. Complete variable domain (other parts from reference TRBV5-5 and TRBJ1-1): DAGVTQSPTHLIKTRGQQVTLRCSPISGHKSVSWYQQVLGQGPQFIFQYYEKEERGRGNFPDRFSARQFPNYSSELNVNALLLGDSALYLCASRRQGSEAFFGQGTRLTVV.

V usage is TRBV27 and J usage is TRBJ1-5; weak D call: TRBD1 (5 bases). Trimming shortened V by 0 bases and J by 0 bases, and 12 bases separated the two germline ends. The CDR3 has 17 amino acids. Germline V lookup: CDR1 MNHEY, CDR2 SMNVEV (reference sequence). The CDR3 DNA is TGTGCCAGCAGTTTATCGGCGGGGCCAGCTAGCAATCAGCCCCAGCATTTT. This translates into CASSLSAGPASNQPQHF.

The V and J genes are TRBV27 and TRBJ1-1, with 7 bases that match TRBD1. Germline CDR1 reads MNHEY; CDR2 reads SMNVEV (reference sequence). Trimming took 5 bases from V and 4 from J; bases not matched to a gene: 7. CDR3 length: 14 residues. The CDR3 DNA reads as TGTGCCAGCAGTGCCGCTAACAGGGGCACTGAAGCTTTCTTT. Protein sequence: CASSAANRGTEAFF.

The chain uses TRBV2 and TRBJ1-5, with D possibly TRBD1 on 6 matching bases. CDR3 length equals 14 residues. V shed 5 bases and J shed 3 bases, with 11 bases lying between them. From germline, CDR1 is SNHLY and CDR2 FYNNEI. The CDR3 DNA sequence: TGTGCCAGCAGTCGACAGGTAAACAATCAGCCCCAGCATTTT. It encodes CASSRQVNNQPQHF.

The chain carries TRBV19 and TRBJ2-2; 10 positions match TRBD1. The CDR3 runs to 14 residues. Unmatched junction bases numbered 3, after V lost 6 bases and J lost 5 bases. Germline V gives CDR1 LNHDA, CDR2 SQIVND (reference sequence). The CDR3 nucleotides read TGTGCCAGTAGCCGGGACAGGGGAACCGGGGAGCTGTTTTTT. It codes for CASSRDRGTGELFF.

The chain uses TRBV3-1 (or the pseudogene TRBV3-2) and TRBJ1-1; 7 bases are a match to TRBD1. This CDR3 is 17 amino acids long. The germline CDR1 and CDR2 sequences are LGHDT and YNNKEL (reference sequence). The V and J ends lost 1 base and 2 bases, in that order; junction bases with no gene match: 10. The CDR3 bases are TGTGCCAGCAGCCAAGTTGGCCGGGACAGACAAAACACTGAAGCTTTCTTT. Translation: CASSQVGRDRQNTEAFF.